This TCR beta chain was observed in a study of T cells in Graves' hyperthyroidism and ophthalmopathy. General study results and limits: The model identified upcoming ophthalmopathy a median about six months ahead of onset. Peripheral blood also featured most of the thyroid clonotypes expanded above 0.001.

This clonotype was seen at least ten times. Its antigen is as yet unknown. Amplification of TCR beta CDR3 regions used RNA as the template. The study used the HTBI primer set for a first-round RT-PCR of the TCR CDR3. MiXCR was run by TCRdb on the multiplex PCR reads, yielding one entry per CDR3 protein. The top ten hold 5.8% of the sample, which has almost 600,000 distinct CDR3 sequences, around 14% seen once. The CDR3 consists of 11 residues. Germline CDR1 SNHLY, CDR2 FYNNEI. V gave up 8 bases and J gave up 10 bases; unmatched junction bases: 5. This chain connects TRBV2 to TRBJ2-5; 9 bases fit TRBD1. This sequence was found in a woman aged 25 to 45 with Graves' hyperthyroidism that later progressed to Graves' ophthalmopathy. Input material: blood. The CDR3 region is CASRDRVRQYF. CDR3 in DNA: TGTGCCAGCCGGGACAGGGTCCGCCAGTACTTC.